The clone carrying this T cell receptor beta chain occurred many times. This CDR3 comprises 15 residues. Trimming took 6 bases from V and 0 from J; bases not matched to a gene: 5. This entry comes from a study of T cells in Graves' hyperthyroidism and ophthalmopathy. RNA transcripts provided the source from which TCR beta CDR3 regions were amplified. TCR CDR3 regions were first amplified by RT-PCR with HTBI primers. One entry per CDR3 protein results from TCRdb running MiXCR on the multiplex PCR reads. The sample has about 210,000 distinct CDR3 sequences, more than 15% seen once. This sample holds PBMCs from about 10 ml fresh peripheral blood.

This clonotype was obtained from a man aged 45-65 years with Graves' hyperthyroidism. The chain recombines TRBV12-3 or TRBV12-4 with TRBJ2-1; 7 bases agree with TRBD2. Material for sequencing was blood. CDR3 DNA sequence: TGTGCCAGCAGGAGCGGGACCTTCTCCTACAATGAGCAGTTCTTC. Residues: CASRSGTFSYNEQFF.